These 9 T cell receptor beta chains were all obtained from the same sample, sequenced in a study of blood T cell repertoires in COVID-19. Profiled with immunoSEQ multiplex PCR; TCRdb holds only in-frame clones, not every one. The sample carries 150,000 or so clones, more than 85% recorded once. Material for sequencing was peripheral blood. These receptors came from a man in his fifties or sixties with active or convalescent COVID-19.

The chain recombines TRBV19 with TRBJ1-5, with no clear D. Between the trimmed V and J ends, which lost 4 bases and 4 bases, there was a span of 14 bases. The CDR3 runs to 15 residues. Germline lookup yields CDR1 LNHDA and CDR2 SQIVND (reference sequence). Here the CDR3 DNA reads TGTGCCAGTAGTAGTTACGGTCAAACTAATCAGCCCCAGCATTTT. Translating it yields CASSSYGQTNQPQHF. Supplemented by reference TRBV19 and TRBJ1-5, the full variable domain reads DGGITQSPKYLFRKEGQNVTLSCEQNLNHDAMYWYRQDPGQGLRLIYYSQIVNDFQKGDIAEGYSVSREKKESFPLTVTSAQKNPTAFYLCASSSYGQTNQPQHFGDGTRLSIL.

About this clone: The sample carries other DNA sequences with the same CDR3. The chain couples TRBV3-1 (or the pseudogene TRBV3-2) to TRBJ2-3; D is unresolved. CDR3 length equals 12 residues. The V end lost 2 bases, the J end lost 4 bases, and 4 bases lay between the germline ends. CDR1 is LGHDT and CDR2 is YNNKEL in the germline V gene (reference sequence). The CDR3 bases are TGTGCCAGCAGCCAATCTTCAGATACGCAGTATTTT. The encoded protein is CASSQSSDTQYF.

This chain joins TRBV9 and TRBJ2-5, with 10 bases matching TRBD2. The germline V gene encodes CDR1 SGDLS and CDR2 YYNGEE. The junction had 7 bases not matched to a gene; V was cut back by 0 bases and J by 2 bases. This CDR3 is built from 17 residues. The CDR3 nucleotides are TGTGCCAGCAGCGTAGCTGCGAGCGGGGGGGATCAAGAGACCCAGTACTTC. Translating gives CASSVAASGGDQETQYF.

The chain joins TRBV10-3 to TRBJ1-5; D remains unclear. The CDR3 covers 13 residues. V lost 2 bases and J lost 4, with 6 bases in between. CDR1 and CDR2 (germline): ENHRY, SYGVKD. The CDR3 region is CAISEQQNQPQHF. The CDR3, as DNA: TGTGCCATCAGTGAGCAACAGAATCAGCCCCAGCATTTT.

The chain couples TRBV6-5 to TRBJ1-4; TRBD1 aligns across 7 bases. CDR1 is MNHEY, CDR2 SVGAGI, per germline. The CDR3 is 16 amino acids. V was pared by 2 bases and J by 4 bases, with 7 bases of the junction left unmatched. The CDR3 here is CASSYRRQGFNEKLFF. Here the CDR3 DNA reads TGTGCCAGCAGTTACCGCCGACAGGGTTTTAATGAAAAACTGTTTTTT.

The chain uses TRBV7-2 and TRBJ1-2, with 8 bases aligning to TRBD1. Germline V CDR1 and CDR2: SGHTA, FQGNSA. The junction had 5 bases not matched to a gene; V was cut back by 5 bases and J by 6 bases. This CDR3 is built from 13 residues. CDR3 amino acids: CASSVDRVDGYTF. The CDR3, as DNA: TGTGCCAGCAGCGTGGACAGGGTGGATGGCTACACCTTC.

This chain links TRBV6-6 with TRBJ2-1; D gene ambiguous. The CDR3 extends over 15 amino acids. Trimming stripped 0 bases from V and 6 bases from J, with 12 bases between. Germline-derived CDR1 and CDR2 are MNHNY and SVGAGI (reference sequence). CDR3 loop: CASSYSPPPPNEQFF. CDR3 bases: TGTGCCAGCAGTTACTCCCCTCCCCCCCCCAATGAGCAGTTCTTC.

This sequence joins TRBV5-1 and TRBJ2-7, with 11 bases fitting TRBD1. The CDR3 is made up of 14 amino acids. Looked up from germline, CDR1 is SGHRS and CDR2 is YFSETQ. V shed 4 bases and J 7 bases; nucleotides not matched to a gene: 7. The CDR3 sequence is CASSTGQGAGEQYF. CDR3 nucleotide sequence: TGCGCCAGCAGCACAGGACAGGGGGCGGGTGAGCAGTACTTC.

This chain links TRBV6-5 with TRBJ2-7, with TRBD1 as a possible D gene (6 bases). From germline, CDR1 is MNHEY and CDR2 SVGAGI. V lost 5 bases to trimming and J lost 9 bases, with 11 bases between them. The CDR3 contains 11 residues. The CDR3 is CASSQGQLQYF. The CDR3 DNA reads TGTGCCAGCAGTCAGGGGCAGCTGCAGTACTTC.